These 19 T cell receptor beta chains share one sample of origin, sequenced in a study of CD8+CD57+ T cells in acquired aplastic anemia. Genomic DNA was employed as the template in profiling TCR beta VDJ and CDR3. TCRdb independently ran MiXCR on the reads; one entry per CDR3 protein. The top ten clones hold 3.5% to 4.5% of a sample with hundreds of thousands of distinct CDR3 sequences, 65% to 75% of them seen once. Input material: sorted CD4+, CD8+, or CD8+CD57+ T cells (not recorded which) from PBMCs. These receptor sequences come from a human donor in good health, serving as a control.

The genes are TRBV2 and TRBJ1-1, with 9 positions matching TRBD1. The ends lost 4 bases at V and 12 bases at J; junction bases unmatched: 9. CDR3 length: 13 residues. Germline V gene data show CDR1 as SNHLY and CDR2 as FYNNEI. CDR3 loop: CASSATGGDTPFF. DNA of the CDR3: TGTGCCAGCAGTGCGACAGGGGGGGATACGCCTTTCTTT.

V usage is TRBV4-3 and J usage is TRBJ2-7, with D possibly matching TRBD2 (6 bases). CDR3 length equals 14 residues. The germline gives CDR1 LGHNA, CDR2 YSLEER. The CDR3 loop reads CSGRRDGSSYEQYF. Written as DNA, the CDR3 is TGCAGCGGCCGCCGGGACGGGAGCTCCTACGAGCAGTACTTC.

This clonotype was seen ten or more times. The CDR3 DNA sequence: TGTGCCAGCAGTGAAGGGGGATCTACGGGACGCTACGAGCAGTACTTC. Protein: CASSEGGSTGRYEQYF. The chain joins TRBV25-1 to TRBJ2-7, with D possibly being TRBD1 or TRBD2 (5 bases each). Trimming shortened V by 2 bases and J by 3 bases, and 17 bases separated the two germline ends. This CDR3 has 16 amino acids. Per the germline V gene, CDR1 is MGHDK and CDR2 is SYGVNS.

The DNA for the CDR3 is TGCGCCAGCAGCTTGCAGGGTACTGAAAACGAGCAGTACTTC. Amino acids: CASSLQGTENEQYF. The chain recombines TRBV5-1 with TRBJ2-7, with D tentatively TRBD1 (5 bases). The germline V gene has CDR1 SGHRS and CDR2 YFSETQ. V was clipped by 1 base and J by 5 bases, with 13 bases between them. The CDR3 covers 14 residues.

A remark on this clonotype: Germline is not matched at one junction end, which may reflect a read error. The chain has TRBV11-2 and TRBJ2-1; 7 positions agree with TRBD2. The CDR3 is 14 amino acids. CDR1 and CDR2 from the germline V gene are SGHAT and FQNNGV. The CDR3 sequence: CATSVQRGNNEQFF. The CDR3 DNA reads as TGTGCCACCAGCGTGCAGCGGGGAAACAATGAGCAGTTCTTC.

The chain has TRBV11-3 and TRBJ2-3; possibly TRBD2 for D (7 bases). The germline V gene has CDR1 SGHNT and CDR2 YENEEA. Deletions cut 4 bases from V and 6 bases from J, with 17 bases between. The CDR3 has 15 residues. The CDR3 nucleotides are TGTGCCAGCAGCTCAAGTGGAGGGGGAGGGGATACGCAGTATTTT. Protein product: CASSSSGGGGDTQYF.

The chain links TRBV19 to TRBJ2-5; 9 nucleotides align to TRBD1. J was trimmed by 4 bases and V by 5 bases; bases with no gene match: 14. The V gene's germline CDR1 is LNHDA and CDR2 SQIVND (reference sequence). This CDR3 contains 17 residues. The CDR3 DNA sequence: TGTGCCAGTAGTCACCTGACCCCGGGGACAGGGTCAGAGACCCAGTACTTC. This gives the protein CASSHLTPGTGSETQYF.

The chain recombines TRBV5-5 with TRBJ1-2; D is perhaps TRBD1 (5 bases). The CDR3 covers 15 residues. Germline CDR1 reads SGHKS; CDR2 reads YYEKEE (reference sequence). Trimming cost V 0 bases and J 4 bases, with 13 bases left between them. CDR3 sequence reads: CASSLEGRRSYGYTF. For the CDR3, the DNA is TGTGCCAGCAGCTTGGAGGGACGCAGGAGCTATGGCTACACCTTC.

This chain uses TRBV9 with TRBJ1-2; tentatively, D is TRBD1 (6 bases). V dropped 0 bases and J dropped 4 bases, with 22 bases sitting between them. The length of the CDR3 is 18 residues. Germline CDR1 reads SGDLS; CDR2 reads YYNGEE. CDR3 in DNA: TGTGCCAGCAGCGTAGGCGCTAGCGGGGGGGCCGGCATCTATGGCTACACCTTC. The encoded protein is CASSVGASGGAGIYGYTF.

V gene TRBV20-1 combines with J gene TRBJ1-5; a possible D gene is TRBD1 (5 bases). V was pared by 3 bases and J by 11 bases, with 17 bases between. The germline gives CDR1 DFQATT, CDR2 SNEGSKA (reference sequence). This CDR3 is 13 amino acids long. CDR3 in DNA: TGCAGTGCTAGGCAGGGCAGGGAGCAGTCCCAGCATTTT. Its protein is CSARQGREQSQHF.

This clonotype was seen many times. CDR3 DNA sequence: TGCAGTGCTAGAGACCCTTTAGGACACAGCAATCAGCCCCAGCATTTT. Translated: CSARDPLGHSNQPQHF. The chain recombines TRBV20-1 with TRBJ1-5, with TRBD1 as a possible D gene (5 bases). Germline V gene sequence: CDR1 DFQATT, CDR2 SNEGSKA (reference sequence). The ends were cut back, 0 bases at V and 1 base at J, with 13 bases in the middle. The CDR3 loop spans 16 amino acids.

The genes are TRBV2 and TRBJ1-2; D is possibly TRBD1 (6 bases). The CDR3 sequence is 16 residues long. V was trimmed by 5 bases and J by 9 bases, leaving 25 bases between them. CDR1 and CDR2 (germline): SNHLY, FYNNEI. In DNA, the CDR3 is TGTGCCAGCAGTTTGGTAGGCGGGGGCGTCACCTCCAGCTACACCTTC. Amino acids: CASSLVGGGVTSSYTF.

The V gene is TRBV20-1, the J gene TRBJ2-3; TRBD1 is a possible D gene (5 bases). V was trimmed by 3 bases and J by 5 bases, leaving 15 bases between them. This CDR3 has 14 residues. CDR1 DFQATT and CDR2 SNEGSKA come from the germline V gene (reference sequence). The CDR3 coding sequence is TGCAGTGCTAGGGAGACAGAAGGCGGAGATACGCAGTATTTT. The encoded protein is CSARETEGGDTQYF.

Concerning this clonotype itself: Sequence at one end of the junction differs from germline and may be a read error. The chain is built from TRBV5-6 and TRBJ1-5; D unclear. Germline-derived CDR1 and CDR2 are SGHDT and YYEEEE. This CDR3 is built from 14 residues. CDR3 in amino acids: CATSPNEVDQPQHF. In DNA, the CDR3 is TGTGCCACCAGCCCAAACGAGGTGGATCAGCCCCAGCATTTT.

This clonotype has at least ten counts. This chain joins TRBV29-1 and TRBJ1-1, with unresolved D. The ends were cut back, 3 bases at V and 7 bases at J, with 21 bases in the middle. Germline CDR1 and CDR2: SQVTM and ANQGSEA. This CDR3 has 15 amino acids. Here the CDR3 reads CSVETWRQQNFEAFF. In DNA form, the CDR3 reads TGCAGCGTTGAGACATGGAGACAACAAAACTTTGAAGCTTTCTTT.

This clonotype occurred many times. The chain links TRBV7-8 to TRBJ1-5; TRBD1 is a possible D gene (6 bases). Germline CDR1 reads SGHVS; CDR2 reads FQNEAQ. The V end was cut by 1 base, the J end by 5 bases, with 12 bases between. The CDR3 extends over 15 amino acids. The CDR3 region has the DNA TGTGCCAGCAGCTTAGAGGGGACATCCGATCAGCCCCAGCATTTT. It specifies CASSLEGTSDQPQHF.

V and J are TRBV11-2 and TRBJ1-2, with TRBD1 matching 7 bases. The CDR3 has 14 amino acids. The junction had 5 bases not matched to a gene; V was cut back by 3 bases and J by 4 bases. The germline gives CDR1 SGHAT, CDR2 FQNNGV. The CDR3 sequence: CASSLDRLGYGYTF. CDR3 DNA: TGTGCCAGCAGCTTGGACAGGCTCGGCTATGGCTACACCTTC.

This clonotype was observed once. The junction departs from the called germline gene at one end, perhaps through a read error. This chain links TRBV9 with TRBJ1-1; D might be TRBD1 (5 bases). Germline lookup yields CDR1 SGDLS and CDR2 YYNGEE. The CDR3 runs 14 residues. The CDR3 nucleotides are TGTGCCAGCAGCGCAGCGGCACAGGACGCCTACGAGCTCTTT. As protein: CASSAAAQDAYELF.

The V and J genes are TRBV15 and TRBJ2-7; TRBD1 matches 7 bases. CDR3 size: 20 residues. Germline CDR1 and CDR2: LNHNV and YYDKDF (reference sequence). With 0 bases clipped from V and 3 bases from J, the junction kept 20 bases outside the gene matches. In DNA form, the CDR3 reads TGTGCCACCAGCAGAGATCGGGTGGAGTTTTACGGGACAGACCACTACGAGCAGTACTTC. Its protein is CATSRDRVEFYGTDHYEQYF.